This T cell receptor (beta chain) was captured in a study of blood T cell repertoires in COVID-19. Study-wide background: Samples taken during acute and convalescent COVID-19 were collected in the United States, Italy and Spain.

The CDR3 sequence is 10 residues long. V was pared by 6 bases and J by 14 bases, with 8 bases between. CDR1 MNHEY and CDR2 SMNVEV come from the germline V gene (reference sequence). TCRdb's table, derived via immunoSEQ multiplex PCR, lists solely in-frame clones and lacks some. The sample has about 400,000 clones; about 85% are singletons. The study drew participants aged about 18 to 95 years from under 30 US areas. The J gene is TRBJ1-6, the V gene TRBV27, with D unclear. The TCR was taken from a woman between 18 and 29 years old with acute COVID-19. Sequenced sample: PBMCs or T cells enriched from blood (not recorded which). Here the CDR3 reads CASRSLSLHF. The CDR3 DNA sequence: TGTGCCAGCAGGTCGTTGTCCCTCCACTTT.